This TCR beta chain was found in a study of OX40 agonist ivuxolimab in advanced cancers. Study context: Every 2 weeks, ivuxolimab was infused into the patients intravenously at between 0.01 and 10 mg/kg. Patients were around 83% male with ages about 20 to 79, mean 60.

TCRdb's copy holds only in-frame clones and misses some; the assay was immunoSEQ multiplex PCR. Among approximately 76,000 clones listed, about 93% were seen once. The CDR3 length is 13 residues. The germline V gene encodes CDR1 SGHNT and CDR2 YENEEA. With 1 base removed from V and 3 bases from J, the gap between germline ends came to 7 bases. The chain carries TRBV11-3 and TRBJ2-7, with D unclear. This clonotype was sampled from an adult with an advanced solid tumor such as melanoma, head and neck, liver or kidney cancer. The sample consisted of CD4+ or CD8+ T cells sorted from blood, taken in a trial of the OX40 agonist ivuxolimab. The CDR3 bases are TGTGCCAGCAGCTTAGGGAGCCTCTACGAGCAGTACTTC. This translates into CASSLGSLYEQYF.